Below are 10 T cell receptor beta chains sequenced from a single sample in a study of a mutant IDH1 vaccine in newly diagnosed glioma. Documented time point: week 5, during vaccination. Doses consisted of 300 ug of mutant IDH1 20-mer peptide each, paired with topical imiquimod. Antigens for these TCRs are unknown. The data were produced by immunoSEQ multiplex PCR, yet TCRdb's version contains in-frame clones alone and is incomplete. This sample yields 52,000 or so clones, of which approximately 82% are seen a single time; approximately 2.8% belongs to the top ten. Sample: PBMCs, taken from a glioma patient whose treatment included an IDH1 peptide vaccine. These receptor sequences come from a woman younger than 30 with glioma. Some clones in this sample may be carry-over from other donors' samples.

This clone is a singleton in its sample. CDR3: CASPQAGGLAKNIQYF. In DNA form, the CDR3 reads TGTGCCAGCCCCCAGGCGGGGGGTTTAGCCAAAAACATTCAGTACTTC. The chain has TRBV27 and TRBJ2-4, with 8 bases aligning to TRBD2. CDR3 length: 16 amino acids. V lost 8 bases and J lost 0; bases outside the gene matches: 9. Germline CDR1 MNHEY, CDR2 SMNVEV (reference sequence).

The chain uses TRBV7-6 and TRBJ2-5; TRBD2 aligns across 12 bases. The CDR3 is 14 amino acids. Germline V CDR1 and CDR2: SGHVS, FNYEAQ. V dropped 5 bases and J dropped 5; count of bases not matched to a gene: 3. CDR3 loop: CASSPGTSGETQYF. The CDR3 region has the DNA TGTGCCAGCAGCCCCGGGACTAGCGGGGAGACCCAGTACTTC.

The chain is built from TRBV9 and TRBJ1-2; no reliable D call. This CDR3 is 12 amino acids long. The V end was cut by 3 bases, the J end by 8 bases, with 11 bases between. Germline-derived CDR1 and CDR2 are SGDLS and YYNGEE. The CDR3 DNA follows: TGTGCCAGCAGCGCCGGACCGCGGGGCTACACCTTC. Its translation: CASSAGPRGYTF.

Regarding this clone: Its ends do not fully match the called genes, so a read error is possible. The rearrangement joins TRBV4-1 to TRBJ2-7; 8 bases match TRBD1. CDR1 and CDR2 (germline): MGHRA, YSYEKL. CDR3 size: 15 residues. CDR3 in amino acids: CASSQVGTGPYEQHF. The CDR3 DNA sequence: TGCGCCAGCAGCCAAGTGGGGACAGGCCCCTACGAGCAGCACTTC.

This chain connects TRBV28 to TRBJ2-1, with D perhaps matching TRBD1 (6 bases). The germline V and J ends were trimmed by 7 bases and 10 bases, with 17 bases remaining between them. This CDR3 has 13 amino acids. Germline CDR1 MDHEN, CDR2 SYDVKM. The CDR3 loop reads CASIRDQQGEQFF. The DNA for the CDR3 is TGTGCCAGCATTCGGGACCAGCAGGGGGAGCAGTTCTTC.

In this sample, this clone turned up a few times. The rearrangement links TRBV30 to TRBJ1-1; tentative D call: TRBD1 (6 bases). V gave up 8 bases and J gave up 1 base, with 11 bases separating them. CDR1 GTSNPN and CDR2 SVGIG come from the germline V gene (reference sequence). This CDR3 region has 12 residues. In DNA form, the CDR3 reads TGTGCCCTTCCGGACAGGAACACTGAAGCTTTCTTT. Translating gives CALPDRNTEAFF.

The count of this clone is one. This chain joins TRBV4-2 and TRBJ2-3; no reliable D call. The V end lost 0 bases, the J end lost 4 bases, and 5 bases lay between the germline ends. The germline V gene has CDR1 LGHNA and CDR2 YNFKEQ. CDR3 size: 13 residues. For the CDR3, the DNA is TGTGCCAGCAGCCAAGATGAAGCAGATACGCAGTATTTT. Translated, it gives CASSQDEADTQYF.

The chain combines TRBV5-4 with TRBJ2-1, with D hard to call. CDR1 and CDR2 from the germline V gene are SGHNT and YYREEE (reference sequence). This CDR3 has 13 amino acids. V lost 4 bases and J 7 bases, leaving 12 bases between the germline ends. The CDR3 region has the DNA TGTGCCAGCAGCCCCCTCCCAGCGAATGAGCAGTTCTTC. Translated, it gives CASSPLPANEQFF.

This clone was found once. This sequence joins TRBV4-3 and TRBJ2-7; 10 nucleotides align to TRBD2. V gave up 0 bases and J gave up 4 bases; unmatched junction bases: 12. This CDR3 has 18 residues. Germline CDR1 reads LGHNA; CDR2 reads YSLEER. The CDR3 region is CASSQDESGGAIGYEQYF. The CDR3 nucleotides read TGCGCCAGCAGCCAAGATGAGAGCGGGGGGGCAATAGGGTACGAGCAGTACTTC.

V is TRBV7-9 and J is TRBJ2-7; no definite D call. Germline V gives CDR1 SEHNR, CDR2 FQNEAQ (reference sequence). V shed 5 bases and J shed 0 bases, with 5 bases lying between them. The CDR3 runs to 12 residues. CDR3 protein: CASSHSSYEQYF. Written as DNA, the CDR3 is TGTGCCAGCAGCCATAGCTCCTACGAGCAGTACTTC. Complete variable domain (other parts from reference TRBV7-9 and TRBJ2-7): DTGVSQNPRHKITKRGQNVTFRCDPISEHNRLYWYRQTLGQGPEFLTYFQNEAQLEKSRLLSDRFSAERPKGSFSTLEIQRTEQGDSAMYLCASSHSSYEQYFGPGTRLTVT.